The rows below give T cell receptor beta chains drawn from one sample of a study of OX40 agonist ivuxolimab in advanced cancers. Measured with immunoSEQ multiplex PCR; TCRdb has only the in-frame clones, and not every one. The sample consists of about 47,000 clones, 81% of them appearing once. Sequencing was performed on CD4+ or CD8+ T cells sorted from blood, taken in a trial of the OX40 agonist ivuxolimab. These TCRs come from an adult with an advanced solid tumor such as melanoma, head and neck, liver or kidney cancer. Both conserved end residues are part of each CDR3. Each record gives: V gene, clone size, CDR3 length, CDR3 protein. Only some rows state a clone size, as once, few, many or a class for expanded clones.

>TRBV28|once|12
CASSLGSGIQFF
>TRBV5-4|few|14
CASSLGDSPNEQFF
>TRBV7-9|medium-sized|12
CASSLGDQPQHF
>TRBV5-1|-|15
CASSSGTGVSDGYTF
>TRBV30|-|12
CAWSLGGFEAFF
>TRBV5-4|-|16
CASSLGGRSGANVLTF
>TRBV9|-|15
CASSVEGQPNQPQHF
>TRBV19|-|15
CASSPGTGDHQPQHF
>TRBV27|-|14
CASSSGSSYNEQFF
>TRBV5-4|-|14
CASSPGWGGETQYF
>TRBV7-6|-|15
CASSLFPRDTDTQYF
>TRBV27|-|15
CASSLAAGAPDTQYF
>TRBV6-5|few|15
CASSPVGPGNQPQHF
>TRBV5-6|-|14
CASSFWAGHEKLFF
>TRBV19|-|13
CASSYRGWDTQYF
>TRBV9|-|14
CASRPVRGYNEQFF